The clone carrying this TCR beta chain has a count of ten or more. The length of the CDR3 is 14 residues. Germline loops: CDR1 KGHDR, CDR2 SFDVKD. V shed 3 bases and J shed 11 bases, with 16 bases lying between them. TCRdb processed the 5' RACE reads anew with MiXCR; each CDR3 protein has one entry. This sample has 200,000 to 250,000 distinct CDR3 sequences, with 6.9% found just once. This sample was included in a study of T cells after yellow fever vaccination. This clonotype was sampled from a young man who received the YFV17D yellow fever vaccine. The source was CD4+ T cells sorted from PBMCs, collected 15 days after the yellow fever booster vaccination. This chain links TRBV24-1 with TRBJ2-1; D not resolved. The CDR3 DNA follows: TGTGCCACCAGTGATGCCCCGCCGGCCTGGAAGCAGTTCTTC. This codes for CATSDAPPAWKQFF.